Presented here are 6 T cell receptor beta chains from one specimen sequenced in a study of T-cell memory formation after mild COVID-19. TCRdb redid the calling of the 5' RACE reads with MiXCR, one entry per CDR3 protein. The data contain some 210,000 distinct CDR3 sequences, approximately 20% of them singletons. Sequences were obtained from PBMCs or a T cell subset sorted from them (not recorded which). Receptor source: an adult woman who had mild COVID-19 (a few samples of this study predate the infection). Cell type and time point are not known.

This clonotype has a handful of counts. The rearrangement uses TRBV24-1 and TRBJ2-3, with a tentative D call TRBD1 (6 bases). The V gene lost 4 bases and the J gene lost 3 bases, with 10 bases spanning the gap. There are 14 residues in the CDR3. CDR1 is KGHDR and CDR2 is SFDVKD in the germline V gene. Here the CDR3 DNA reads TGTGCCACCAGTGACCCCAGGGGAACAGATACGCAGTATTTT. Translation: CATSDPRGTDTQYF.

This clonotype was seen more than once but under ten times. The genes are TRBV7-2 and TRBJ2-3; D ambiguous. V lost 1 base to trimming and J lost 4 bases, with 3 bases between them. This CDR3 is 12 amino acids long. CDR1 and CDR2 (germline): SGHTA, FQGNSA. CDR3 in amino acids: CASSLEPDTQYF. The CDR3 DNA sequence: TGTGCCAGCAGCTTAGAACCAGATACGCAGTATTTT.

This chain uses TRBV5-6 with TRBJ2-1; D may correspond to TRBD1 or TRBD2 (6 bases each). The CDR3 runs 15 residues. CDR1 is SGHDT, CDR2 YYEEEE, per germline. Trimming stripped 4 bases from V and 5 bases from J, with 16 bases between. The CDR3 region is CASSPPGARDNEQFF. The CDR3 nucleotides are TGTGCCAGCAGCCCCCCGGGGGCTCGAGACAATGAGCAGTTCTTC.

CDR3 residues: CASSEPGGRQETQYF. CDR3 nucleotide sequence: TGTGCCAGCAGTGAGCCAGGCGGGAGACAGGAGACCCAGTACTTC. This chain uses TRBV25-1 with TRBJ2-5; 7 nucleotides agree with TRBD2. Germline CDR1 reads MGHDK; CDR2 reads SYGVNS. The trim removed 3 bases at V and 5 bases at J, leaving 9 bases unmatched. CDR3 size: 15 residues.

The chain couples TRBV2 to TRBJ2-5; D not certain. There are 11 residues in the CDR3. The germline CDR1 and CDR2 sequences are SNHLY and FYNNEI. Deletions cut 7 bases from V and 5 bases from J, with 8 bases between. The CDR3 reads CASTMRETQYF. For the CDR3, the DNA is TGTGCCAGCACGATGCGGGAGACCCAGTACTTC.

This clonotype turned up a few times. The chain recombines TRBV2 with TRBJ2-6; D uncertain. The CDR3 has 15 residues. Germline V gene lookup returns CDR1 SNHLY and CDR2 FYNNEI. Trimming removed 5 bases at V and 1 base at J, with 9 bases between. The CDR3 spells CASSPRTSGANVLTF. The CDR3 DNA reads TGTGCCAGCAGTCCTCGGACGTCTGGGGCCAACGTCCTGACTTTC.